This T cell receptor (beta chain) was found in a study of control samples from healthy donors and cancer patients. Clones were sequenced by immunoSEQ multiplex PCR, and TCRdb holds only the in-frame ones, with some missing. Recorded for this sample: some 190,000 clones. The V gene's germline CDR1 is LNHDA and CDR2 SQIVND (reference sequence). The CDR3 is 15 residues long. Trimming stripped 3 bases from V and 4 bases from J, with 15 bases between. This receptor was obtained from a woman aged 30 to 39 in good health. Sample: blood. This chain links TRBV19 with TRBJ1-1; D not resolved. CDR3 protein: CASSITADGSTEAFF. DNA for the CDR3: TGTGCCAGTAGTATCACGGCGGACGGCTCCACTGAAGCTTTCTTT.